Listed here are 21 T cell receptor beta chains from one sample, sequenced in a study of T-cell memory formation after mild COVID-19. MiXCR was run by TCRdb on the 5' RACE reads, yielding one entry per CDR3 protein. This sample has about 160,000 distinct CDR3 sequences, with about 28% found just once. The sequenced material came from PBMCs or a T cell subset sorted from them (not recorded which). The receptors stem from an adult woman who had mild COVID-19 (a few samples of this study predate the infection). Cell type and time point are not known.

This chain's CDR3 is CASAPTGTANTGELFF. CDR3 coding DNA: TGTGCCAGCGCGCCAACGGGTACAGCGAACACCGGGGAGCTGTTTTTT. The chain has TRBV7-9 and TRBJ2-2; D call uncertain. Germline loops: CDR1 SEHNR, CDR2 FQNEAQ (reference sequence). This CDR3 has 16 residues. Trimming took 8 bases from V and 0 from J, leaving 16 bases between them.

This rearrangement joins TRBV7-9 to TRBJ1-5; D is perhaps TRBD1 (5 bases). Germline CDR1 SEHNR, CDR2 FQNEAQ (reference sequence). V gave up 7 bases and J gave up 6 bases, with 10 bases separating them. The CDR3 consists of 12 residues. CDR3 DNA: TGTGCCAGCAACTCCGGGGGTCAGCCCCAGCATTTT. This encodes CASNSGGQPQHF.

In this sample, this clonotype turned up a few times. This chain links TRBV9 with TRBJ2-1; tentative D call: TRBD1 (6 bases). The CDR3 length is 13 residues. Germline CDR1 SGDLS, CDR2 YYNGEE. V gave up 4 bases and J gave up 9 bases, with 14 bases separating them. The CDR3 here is CASSPGTSGEQFF. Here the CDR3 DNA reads TGTGCCAGCAGCCCCGGGACAAGCGGTGAGCAGTTCTTC.

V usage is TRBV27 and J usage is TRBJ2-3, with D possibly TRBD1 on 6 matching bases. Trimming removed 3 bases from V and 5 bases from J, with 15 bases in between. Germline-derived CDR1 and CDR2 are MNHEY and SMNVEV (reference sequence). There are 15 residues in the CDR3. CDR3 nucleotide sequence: TGTGCCAGCAGTTTCCGGGACACCCGAGGAGATACGCAGTATTTT. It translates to CASSFRDTRGDTQYF.

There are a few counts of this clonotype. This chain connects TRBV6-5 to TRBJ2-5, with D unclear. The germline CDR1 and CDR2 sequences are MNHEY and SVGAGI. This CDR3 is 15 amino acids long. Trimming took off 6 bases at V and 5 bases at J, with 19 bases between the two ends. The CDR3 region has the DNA TGTGCCAGCAGCCCGAAGTTACAACCGTGGGAGACCCAGTACTTC. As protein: CASSPKLQPWETQYF.

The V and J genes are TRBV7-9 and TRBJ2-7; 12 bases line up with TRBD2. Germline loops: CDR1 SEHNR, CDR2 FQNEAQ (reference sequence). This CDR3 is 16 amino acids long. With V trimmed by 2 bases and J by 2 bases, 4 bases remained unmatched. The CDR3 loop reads CASSLLTSGGPYEQYF. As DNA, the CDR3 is TGTGCCAGCAGCTTATTGACTAGCGGGGGACCCTACGAGCAGTACTTC.

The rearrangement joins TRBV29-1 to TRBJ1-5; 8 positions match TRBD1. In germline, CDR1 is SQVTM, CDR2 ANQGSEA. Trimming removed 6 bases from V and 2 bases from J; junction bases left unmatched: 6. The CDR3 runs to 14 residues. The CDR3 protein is CSVGQGNGNQPQHF. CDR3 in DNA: TGCAGCGTAGGACAGGGAAACGGCAATCAGCCCCAGCATTTT.

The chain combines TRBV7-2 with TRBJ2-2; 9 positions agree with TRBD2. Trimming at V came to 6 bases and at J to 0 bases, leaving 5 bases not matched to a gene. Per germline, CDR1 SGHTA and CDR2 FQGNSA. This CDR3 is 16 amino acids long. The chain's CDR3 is CASSLIAGANTGELFF. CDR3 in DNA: TGTGCCAGCAGTCTGATAGCGGGAGCGAACACCGGGGAGCTGTTTTTT.

The CDR3 spells CASSVGATSGNIQYF. The CDR3 DNA reads as TGTGCCAGCAGCGTAGGGGCGACTAGCGGGAACATTCAGTACTTC. The chain combines TRBV9 with TRBJ2-4; 10 nucleotides align to TRBD2. In germline, CDR1 is SGDLS, CDR2 YYNGEE. V was pared by 0 bases and J by 7 bases, with 4 bases of the junction left unmatched. CDR3 length equals 15 residues.

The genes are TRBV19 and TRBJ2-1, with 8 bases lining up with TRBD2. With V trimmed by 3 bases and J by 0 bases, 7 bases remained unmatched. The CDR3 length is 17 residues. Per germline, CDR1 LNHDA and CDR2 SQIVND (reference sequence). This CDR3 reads CASSIPKSGSSYNEQFF. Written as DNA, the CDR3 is TGTGCCAGTAGTATCCCGAAAAGCGGGAGCTCCTACAATGAGCAGTTCTTC.

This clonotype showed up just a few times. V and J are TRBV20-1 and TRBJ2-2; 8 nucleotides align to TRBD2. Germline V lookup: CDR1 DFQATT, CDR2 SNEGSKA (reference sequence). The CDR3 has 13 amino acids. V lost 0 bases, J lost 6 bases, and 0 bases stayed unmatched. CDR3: CSARDSGAGELFF. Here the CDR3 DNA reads TGCAGTGCTAGAGATAGCGGGGCCGGGGAGCTGTTTTTT.

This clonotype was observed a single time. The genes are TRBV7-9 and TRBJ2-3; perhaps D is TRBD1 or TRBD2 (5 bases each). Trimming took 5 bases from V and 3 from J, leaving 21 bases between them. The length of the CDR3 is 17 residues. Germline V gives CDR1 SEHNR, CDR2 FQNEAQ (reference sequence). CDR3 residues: CASSATVGGVGTDTQYF. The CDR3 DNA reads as TGTGCCAGCAGCGCAACCGTTGGGGGAGTCGGGACAGATACGCAGTATTTT. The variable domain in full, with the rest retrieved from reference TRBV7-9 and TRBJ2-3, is DTGVSQNPRHKITKRGQNVTFRCDPISEHNRLYWYRQTLGQGPEFLTYFQNEAQLEKSRLLSDRFSAERPKGSFSTLEIQRTEQGDSAMYLCASSATVGGVGTDTQYFGPGTRLTVL.

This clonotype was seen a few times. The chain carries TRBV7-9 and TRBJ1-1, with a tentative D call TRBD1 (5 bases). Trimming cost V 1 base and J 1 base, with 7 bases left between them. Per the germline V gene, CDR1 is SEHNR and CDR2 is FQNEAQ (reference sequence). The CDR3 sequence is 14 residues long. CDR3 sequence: CASSLGGRNTEAFF. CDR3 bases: TGTGCCAGCAGCTTAGGGGGCAGGAACACTGAAGCTTTCTTT.

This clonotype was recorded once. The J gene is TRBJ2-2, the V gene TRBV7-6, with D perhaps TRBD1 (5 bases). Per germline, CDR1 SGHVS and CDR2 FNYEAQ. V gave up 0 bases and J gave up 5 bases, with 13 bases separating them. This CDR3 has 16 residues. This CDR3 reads CASSLAQGGVTGELFF. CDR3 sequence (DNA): TGTGCCAGCAGCTTAGCGCAGGGTGGTGTGACCGGGGAGCTGTTTTTT.

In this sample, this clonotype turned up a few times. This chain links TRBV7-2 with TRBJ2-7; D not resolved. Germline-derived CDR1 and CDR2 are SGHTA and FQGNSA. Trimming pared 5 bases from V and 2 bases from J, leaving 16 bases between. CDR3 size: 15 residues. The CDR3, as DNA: TGTGCCAGCAGCACGATTACACTCCCCACCTACGAGCAGTACTTC. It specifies CASSTITLPTYEQYF.

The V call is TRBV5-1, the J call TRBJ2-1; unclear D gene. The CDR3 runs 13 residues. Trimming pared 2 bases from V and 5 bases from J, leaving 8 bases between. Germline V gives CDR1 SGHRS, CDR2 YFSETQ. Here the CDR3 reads CASSFLPDNEQFF. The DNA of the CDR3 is TGCGCCAGCAGCTTCCTTCCCGACAATGAGCAGTTCTTC.

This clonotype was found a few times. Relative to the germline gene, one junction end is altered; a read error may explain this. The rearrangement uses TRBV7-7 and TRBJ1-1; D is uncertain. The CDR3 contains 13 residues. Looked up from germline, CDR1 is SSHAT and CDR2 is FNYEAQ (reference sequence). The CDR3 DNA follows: TGTGCTAGCAGCTTGGAGATGAACACTGAAGCTTTCTTT. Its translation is CASSLEMNTEAFF.

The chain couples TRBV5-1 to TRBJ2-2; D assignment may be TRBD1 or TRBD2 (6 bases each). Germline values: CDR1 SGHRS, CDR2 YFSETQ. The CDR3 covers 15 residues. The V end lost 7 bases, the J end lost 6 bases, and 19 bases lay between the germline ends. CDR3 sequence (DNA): TGCGCCAGCGGCCCACTACCAGGGGACTCCGGGGAGCTGTTTTTT. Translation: CASGPLPGDSGELFF.

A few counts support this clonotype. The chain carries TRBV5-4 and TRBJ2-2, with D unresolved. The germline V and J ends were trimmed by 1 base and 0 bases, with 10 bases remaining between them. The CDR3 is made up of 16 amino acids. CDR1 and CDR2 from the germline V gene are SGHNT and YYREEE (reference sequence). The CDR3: CASSLRKGANTGELFF. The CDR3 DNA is TGTGCCAGCAGCTTGAGAAAAGGCGCGAACACCGGGGAGCTGTTTTTT.

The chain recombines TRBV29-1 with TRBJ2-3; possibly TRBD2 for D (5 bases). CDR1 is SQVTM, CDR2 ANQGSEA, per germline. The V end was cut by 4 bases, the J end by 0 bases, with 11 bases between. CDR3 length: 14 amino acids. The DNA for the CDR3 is TGCAGCGTTGTGAGCGGTGGGAGCACAGATACGCAGTATTTT. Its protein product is CSVVSGGSTDTQYF.

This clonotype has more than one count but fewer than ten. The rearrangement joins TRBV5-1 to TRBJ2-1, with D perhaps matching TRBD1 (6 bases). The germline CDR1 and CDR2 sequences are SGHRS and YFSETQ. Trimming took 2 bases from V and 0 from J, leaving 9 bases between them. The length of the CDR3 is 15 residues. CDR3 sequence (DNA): TGCGCCAGCAGCTTTGGACAGAGCTCCTACAATGAGCAGTTCTTC. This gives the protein CASSFGQSSYNEQFF.